The source of this T cell receptor (beta chain) is a study of T cells in Graves' hyperthyroidism and ophthalmopathy. General study points: In the blood, most expanded thyroid clonotypes above 0.001 appeared as well. By a 13 V-J model, ophthalmopathy was set apart from stable hyperthyroidism.

This CDR3 comprises 14 residues. Trimming at V came to 5 bases and at J to 5 bases, leaving 7 bases not matched to a gene. Per germline, CDR1 SEHNR and CDR2 FQNEAQ (reference sequence). TCR beta CDR3 region amplification was performed from RNA transcripts. First-round RT-PCR with HTBI primers amplified the TCR CDR3 region. TCRdb passed the multiplex PCR reads through MiXCR, listing each CDR3 protein once. Here the sample spans about 660,000 distinct CDR3 sequences, about 45% being singletons. At least ten counts were recorded for this clonotype. The antigen is unknown. Input material: peripheral blood or thyroid tissue (not recorded which). The rearrangement links TRBV7-9 to TRBJ2-5; 8 bases are a match to TRBD1. The receptor comes from an adult man with Graves' disease, either hyperthyroidism or ophthalmopathy (not recorded which). CDR3 bases: TGTGCCAGCAGCCAGGACAGGGTGCAGGAGACCCAGTACTTC. Its protein is CASSQDRVQETQYF.